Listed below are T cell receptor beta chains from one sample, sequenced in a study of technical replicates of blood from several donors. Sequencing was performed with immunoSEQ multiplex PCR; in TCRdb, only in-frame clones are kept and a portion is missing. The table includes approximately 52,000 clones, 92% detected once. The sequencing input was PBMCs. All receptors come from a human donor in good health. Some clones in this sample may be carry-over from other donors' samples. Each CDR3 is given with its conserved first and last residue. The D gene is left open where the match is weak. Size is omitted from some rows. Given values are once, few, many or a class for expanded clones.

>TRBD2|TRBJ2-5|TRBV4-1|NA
CASRIAGGPGTQYF
TGCGCCAGCAGGATAGCGGGAGGGCCGGGGACCCAGTACTTC
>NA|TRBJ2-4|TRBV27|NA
CASSLVGELAKNIQYF
TGTGCCAGCAGTTTAGTCGGGGAACTAGCCAAAAACATTCAGTACTTC
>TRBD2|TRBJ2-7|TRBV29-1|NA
CSGVTGTTTYEQYF
TGCAGCGGGGTAACCGGGACTACAACCTACGAGCAGTACTTC
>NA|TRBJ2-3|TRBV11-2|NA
CASSLTGSDTQYF
TGTGCCAGCAGCTTAACAGGGTCAGATACGCAGTATTTT
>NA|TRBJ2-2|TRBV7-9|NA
CASSPRLSNTGELFF
TGTGCCAGCAGCCCAAGACTATCGAACACCGGGGAGCTGTTTTTT
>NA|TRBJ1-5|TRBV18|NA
CASSPGGRGQPQHF
TGTGCCAGCTCACCGGGCGGGCGGGGGCAGCCCCAGCATTTT
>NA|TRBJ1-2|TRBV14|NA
CASSQLSTRGNYGYTF
TGTGCCAGCAGCCAACTATCAACGAGAGGCAACTATGGCTACACCTTC
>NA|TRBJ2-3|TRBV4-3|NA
CASSGGGLLGTQYF
TGCGCCAGCAGCGGGGGGGGGCTCCTAGGAACGCAGTATTTT
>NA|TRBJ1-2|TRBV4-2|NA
CASRAQGLRGYTF
TGTGCCAGCCGAGCGCAGGGGCTGCGGGGCTACACCTTC
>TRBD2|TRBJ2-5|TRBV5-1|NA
CASNPGASGSSGETQYF
TGCGCCAGCAACCCGGGGGCTAGCGGGAGTTCGGGTGAGACCCAGTACTTC
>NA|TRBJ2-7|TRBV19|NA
CASGLTYEQYF
TGTGCCAGTGGGCTTACCTACGAGCAGTACTTC
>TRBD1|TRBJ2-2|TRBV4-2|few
CASSQEGDRVTGELFF
TGTGCCAGCAGCCAAGAAGGGGACAGGGTGACCGGGGAGCTGTTTTTT
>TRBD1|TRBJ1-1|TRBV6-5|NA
CASLWTGGRHTEAFF
TGTGCCAGCCTCTGGACAGGGGGGAGGCACACTGAAGCTTTCTTT
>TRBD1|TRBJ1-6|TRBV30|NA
CAWSRDRGVSPLHF
TGTGCCTGGAGCAGAGACAGGGGGGTTTCACCCCTCCACTTT
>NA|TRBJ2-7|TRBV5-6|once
CASSLGQGLSYEQYF
TGTGCCAGCAGCTTGGGACAGGGACTCTCCTACGAGCAGTACTTC
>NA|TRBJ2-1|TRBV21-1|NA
CASSKVGKRTNSSNEQFF
TGTGCCAGCAGCAAAGTAGGAAAGCGGACGAATTCCAGCAATGAGCAGTTCTTC
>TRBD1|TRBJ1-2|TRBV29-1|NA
CSVSGGASYGYTF
TGCAGCGTCTCAGGGGGCGCGAGTTATGGCTACACCTTC
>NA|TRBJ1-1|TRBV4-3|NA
CASGVDRDTAREAFF
TGCGCCAGCGGAGTAGACCGGGACACCGCCCGAGAAGCTTTCTTT
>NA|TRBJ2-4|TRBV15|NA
CATGTVAKNIQYF
TGTGCCACCGGGACTGTTGCCAAAAACATTCAGTACTTC
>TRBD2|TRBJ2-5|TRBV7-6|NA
CASSLRGLAAPQETQYF
TGTGCCAGCAGCTTACGAGGGCTAGCGGCCCCTCAAGAGACCCAGTACTTC
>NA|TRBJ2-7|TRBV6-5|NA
CASSARGGEQYF
TGTGCCAGCAGTGCCAGGGGCGGAGAGCAGTACTTC
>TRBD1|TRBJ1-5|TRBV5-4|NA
CASRGDREVSNQPQHF
TGTGCCAGCAGAGGGGACAGGGAGGTGAGCAATCAGCCCCAGCATTTT
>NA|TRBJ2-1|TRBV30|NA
CAWSLPGGGEQFF
TGTGCCTGGAGCTTACCTGGGGGGGGCGAGCAGTTCTTC
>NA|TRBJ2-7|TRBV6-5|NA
CATSGVTSYEQYF
TGTGCCACCTCCGGAGTAACATCATACGAGCAGTACTTC
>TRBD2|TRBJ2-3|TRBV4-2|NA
CASSQDMTSVTDTQYF
TGTGCCAGCAGCCAAGATATGACTAGCGTCACAGATACGCAGTATTTT
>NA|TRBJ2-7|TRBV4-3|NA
CASSQDRVGTYEQYF
TGCGCCAGCAGCCAAGACAGGGTAGGGACCTACGAGCAGTACTTC